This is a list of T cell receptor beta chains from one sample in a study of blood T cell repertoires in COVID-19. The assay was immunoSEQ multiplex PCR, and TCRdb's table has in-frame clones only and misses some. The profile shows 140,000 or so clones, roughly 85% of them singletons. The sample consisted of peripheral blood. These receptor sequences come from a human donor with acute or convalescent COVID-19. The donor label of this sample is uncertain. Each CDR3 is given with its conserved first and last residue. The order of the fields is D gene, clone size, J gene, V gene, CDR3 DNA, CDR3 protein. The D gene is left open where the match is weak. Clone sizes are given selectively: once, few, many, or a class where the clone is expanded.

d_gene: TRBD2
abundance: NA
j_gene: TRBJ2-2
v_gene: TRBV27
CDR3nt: TGTGCCAGCAGTCTATATCCGGGAGGGCCCTCCGGGGAGCTGTTTTTT
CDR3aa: CASSLYPGGPSGELFF

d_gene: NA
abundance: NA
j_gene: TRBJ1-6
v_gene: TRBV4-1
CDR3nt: TGCGCCAGCAGCCCGCTGCAGACAGGAATCGGGGATTCACCCCTCCACTTT
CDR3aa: CASSPLQTGIGDSPLHF

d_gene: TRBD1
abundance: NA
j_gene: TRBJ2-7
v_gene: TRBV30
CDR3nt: TGTGCCTGGGGGGACAGTCCGTTCTACGAGCAGTACTTC
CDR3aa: CAWGDSPFYEQYF

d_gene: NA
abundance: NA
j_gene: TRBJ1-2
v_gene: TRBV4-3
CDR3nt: TGCGCCAGCAGCCAAGGCCTCGCAGGAACGATTAACTATGGCTACACCTTC
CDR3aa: CASSQGLAGTINYGYTF

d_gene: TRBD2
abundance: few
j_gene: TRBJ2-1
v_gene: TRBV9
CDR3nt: TGTGCCAGCAGCGTGGGTAGCGGGGGGTTTCACAATGAGCAGTTCTTC
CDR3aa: CASSVGSGGFHNEQFF

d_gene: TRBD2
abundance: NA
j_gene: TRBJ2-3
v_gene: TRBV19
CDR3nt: TGTGCCAGTAGTATGGGACTAGTCGGCACAGATACGCAGTATTTT
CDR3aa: CASSMGLVGTDTQYF

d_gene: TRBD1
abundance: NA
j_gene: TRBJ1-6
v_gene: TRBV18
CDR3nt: TGTGCCAGCTCACCTAGCGAGACAGGGCTACAGTCACCCCTCCACTTT
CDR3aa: CASSPSETGLQSPLHF

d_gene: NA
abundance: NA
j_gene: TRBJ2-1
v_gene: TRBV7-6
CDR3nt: TGTGCCAGCAGCTTAGTGACTAACAATGAGCAGTTCTTC
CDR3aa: CASSLVTNNEQFF

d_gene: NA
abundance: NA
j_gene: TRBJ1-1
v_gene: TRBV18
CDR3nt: TGTGCCAGCTCACCAGGAAGTCAGGGGGAAGCTTTCTTT
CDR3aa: CASSPGSQGEAFF

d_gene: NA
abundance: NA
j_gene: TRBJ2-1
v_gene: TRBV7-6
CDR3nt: TGTGCCAGCAGCTTAGGGCAGGGGTTCCCCAATGAGCAGTTCTTC
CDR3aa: CASSLGQGFPNEQFF

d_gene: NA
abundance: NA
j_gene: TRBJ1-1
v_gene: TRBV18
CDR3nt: TGTGCCAGCTCACTCGGGGGGAGTCGGTACACTGAAGCTTTCTTT
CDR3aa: CASSLGGSRYTEAFF

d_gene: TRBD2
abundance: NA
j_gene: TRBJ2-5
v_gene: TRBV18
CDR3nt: TGTGCCAGCTCACTCAATAGCGGGGGGGCCGGAGAGACCCAGTACTTC
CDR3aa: CASSLNSGGAGETQYF

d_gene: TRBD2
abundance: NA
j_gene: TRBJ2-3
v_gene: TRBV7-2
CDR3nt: TGTGCCAGCAGCTTAAGAAGGACTAGCGGGATCGGGGGAGATACGCAGTATTTT
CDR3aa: CASSLRRTSGIGGDTQYF

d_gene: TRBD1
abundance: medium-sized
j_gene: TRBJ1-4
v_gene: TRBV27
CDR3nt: TGTGCCAGCAGTTTATTTTCGGGGGGGACAGCTAATGAAAAACTGTTTTTT
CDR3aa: CASSLFSGGTANEKLFF

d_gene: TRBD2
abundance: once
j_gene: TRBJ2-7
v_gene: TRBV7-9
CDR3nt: TGTGCCAGCAGCTCCGGACTCTACGGTAGCGGGGGCCCATACGAGCAGTACTTC
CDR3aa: CASSSGLYGSGGPYEQYF

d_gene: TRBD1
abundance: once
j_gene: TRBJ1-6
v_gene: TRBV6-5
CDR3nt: TGTGCCAGCAGCCGGGGGGCAGGGGGCGATTCACCCCTCCACTTT
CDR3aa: CASSRGAGGDSPLHF

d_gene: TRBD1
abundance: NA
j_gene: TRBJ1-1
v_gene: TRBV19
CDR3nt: TGTGCCAGTAGCGAACTGCCGGGACAGGGGTACACTGAAGCTTTCTTT
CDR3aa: CASSELPGQGYTEAFF

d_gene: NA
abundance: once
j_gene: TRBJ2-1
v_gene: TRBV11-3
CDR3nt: TGTGCCAGCAGCTTAGGAGGGATTTACAATGAGCAGTTCTTC
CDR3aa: CASSLGGIYNEQFF

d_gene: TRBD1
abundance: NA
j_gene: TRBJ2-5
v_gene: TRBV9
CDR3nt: TGTGCCAGCAGCGCCGGACAGGGGTGGGAGACCCAGTACTTC
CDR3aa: CASSAGQGWETQYF

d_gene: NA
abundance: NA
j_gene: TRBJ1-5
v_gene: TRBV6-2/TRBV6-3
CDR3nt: TGTGCCAGCAGTAACCCAGGGAATACGGGCAATCAGCCCCAGCATTTT
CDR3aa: CASSNPGNTGNQPQHF

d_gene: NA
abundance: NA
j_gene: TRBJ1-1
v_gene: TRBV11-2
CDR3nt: TGTGCCAGCAGCCATTTCGGCGGGGGCCGCCGTAGGACTGAAGCTTTCTTT
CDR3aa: CASSHFGGGRRRTEAFF

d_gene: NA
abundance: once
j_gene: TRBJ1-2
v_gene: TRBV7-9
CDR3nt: TGTGCCAGCAGCCCAGGAGGACAGTCCTATGGCTACACCTTC
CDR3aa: CASSPGGQSYGYTF

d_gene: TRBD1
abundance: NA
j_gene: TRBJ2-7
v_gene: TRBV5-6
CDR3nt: TGTGCCAGCAGCCCCGGCCAGGGGGCTTACGAGCAGTACTTC
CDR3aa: CASSPGQGAYEQYF

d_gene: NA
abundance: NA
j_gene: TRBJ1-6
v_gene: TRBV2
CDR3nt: TGTGCCAGCAGTGAACAGGGGTTAAATTCACCCCTCCACTTT
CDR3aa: CASSEQGLNSPLHF

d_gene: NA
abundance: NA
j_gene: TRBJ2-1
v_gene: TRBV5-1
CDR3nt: TGCGCCAGCAGCTTGGCCGGCAGGCTGAACTCCTACAATGAGCAGTTCTTC
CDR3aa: CASSLAGRLNSYNEQFF

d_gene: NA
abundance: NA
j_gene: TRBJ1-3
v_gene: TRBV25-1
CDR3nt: TGTGCCAGCACCTTAGACAGGCCGGGAGGAAACACCATATATTTT
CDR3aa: CASTLDRPGGNTIYF

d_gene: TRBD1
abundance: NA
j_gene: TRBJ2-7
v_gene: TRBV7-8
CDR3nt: TGTGCCAGCAGCCTCGTCGGGACAGGATCCTACGAGCAGTACTTC
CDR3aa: CASSLVGTGSYEQYF

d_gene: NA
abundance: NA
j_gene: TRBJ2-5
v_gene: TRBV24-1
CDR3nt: TGTGCCACCAGTGATTTTGCCGGGGGTGAGACCCAGTACTTC
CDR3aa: CATSDFAGGETQYF

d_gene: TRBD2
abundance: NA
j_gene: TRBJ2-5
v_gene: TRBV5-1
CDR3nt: TGCGCCAGCAGCCCCGGGACTAGCTCAGAGACCCAGTACTTC
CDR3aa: CASSPGTSSETQYF

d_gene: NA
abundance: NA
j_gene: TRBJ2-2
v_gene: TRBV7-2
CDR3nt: TGTGCCAGCAGCTCCTCTAGCGTCGGGGAGCTGTTTTTT
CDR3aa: CASSSSSVGELFF

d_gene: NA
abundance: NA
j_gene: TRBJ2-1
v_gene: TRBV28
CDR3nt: TGTGCCAGCAGTACAGGGACACCAAGGGGTGAGCAGTTCTTC
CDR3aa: CASSTGTPRGEQFF

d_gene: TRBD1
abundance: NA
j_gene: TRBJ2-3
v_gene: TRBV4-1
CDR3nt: TGCGCCAGCAGCCCGGGACCGGGACAGGGCCACACAGATACGCAGTATTTT
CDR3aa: CASSPGPGQGHTDTQYF

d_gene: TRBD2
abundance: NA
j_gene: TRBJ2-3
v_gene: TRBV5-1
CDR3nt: TGCGCCAGCAGCCGAGGGACTAGCGGGGGGAAGTACACAGATACGCAGTATTTT
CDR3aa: CASSRGTSGGKYTDTQYF

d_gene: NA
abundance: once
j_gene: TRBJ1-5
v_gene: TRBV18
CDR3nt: TGTGCCAGCTCATTGCTAGGGGTCAATCAGCCCCAGCATTTT
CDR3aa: CASSLLGVNQPQHF

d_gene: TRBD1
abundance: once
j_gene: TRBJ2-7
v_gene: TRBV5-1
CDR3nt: TGCGCCAGCAGCCCCCGACAGGGAACCCCTTACGAGCAGTACTTC
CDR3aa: CASSPRQGTPYEQYF

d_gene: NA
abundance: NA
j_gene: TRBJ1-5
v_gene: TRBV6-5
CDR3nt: TGTGCCAGCAGTAGTGCAGGGTTAAGGACTCAGCCCCAGCATTTT
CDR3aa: CASSSAGLRTQPQHF

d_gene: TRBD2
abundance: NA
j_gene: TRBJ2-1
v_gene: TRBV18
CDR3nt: TGTGCCAGCTCACCTCAACTAGCGGGGGCCGACAATGAGCAGTTCTTC
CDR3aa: CASSPQLAGADNEQFF